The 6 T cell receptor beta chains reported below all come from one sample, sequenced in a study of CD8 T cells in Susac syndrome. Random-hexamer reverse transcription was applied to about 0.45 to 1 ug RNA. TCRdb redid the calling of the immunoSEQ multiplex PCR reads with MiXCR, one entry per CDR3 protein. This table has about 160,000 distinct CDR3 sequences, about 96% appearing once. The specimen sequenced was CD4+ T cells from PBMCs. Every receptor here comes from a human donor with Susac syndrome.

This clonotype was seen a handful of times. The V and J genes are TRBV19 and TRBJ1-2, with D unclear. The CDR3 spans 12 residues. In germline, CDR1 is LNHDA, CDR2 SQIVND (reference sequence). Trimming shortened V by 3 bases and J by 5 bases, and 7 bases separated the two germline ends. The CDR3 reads CASSISVYGYTF. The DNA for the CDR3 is TGTGCCAGTAGTATCAGTGTTTATGGCTACACCTTC.

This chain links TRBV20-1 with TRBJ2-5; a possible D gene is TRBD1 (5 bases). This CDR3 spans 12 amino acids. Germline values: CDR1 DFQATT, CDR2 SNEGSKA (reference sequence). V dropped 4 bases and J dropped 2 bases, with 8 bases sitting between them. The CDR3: CSATDTQETQYF. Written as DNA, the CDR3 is TGCAGTGCTACGGACACGCAAGAGACCCAGTACTTC.

CDR3 amino acids: CASSPHRSGGGYTF. CDR3 nucleotide sequence: TGTGCCAGCAGCCCACACCGGTCCGGGGGCGGCTACACCTTC. This rearrangement joins TRBV7-9 to TRBJ1-2; tentative D call: TRBD1 (6 bases). With 5 bases removed from V and 8 bases from J, the gap between germline ends came to 18 bases. CDR1 is SEHNR and CDR2 is FQNEAQ in the germline V gene (reference sequence). The CDR3 is 14 amino acids.

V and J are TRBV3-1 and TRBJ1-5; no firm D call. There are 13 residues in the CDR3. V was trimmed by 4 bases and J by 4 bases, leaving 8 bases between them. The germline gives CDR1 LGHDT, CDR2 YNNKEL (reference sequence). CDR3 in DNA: TGTGCCAGCAGCCTGAGGGAGAATCAGCCCCAGCATTTT. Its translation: CASSLRENQPQHF.

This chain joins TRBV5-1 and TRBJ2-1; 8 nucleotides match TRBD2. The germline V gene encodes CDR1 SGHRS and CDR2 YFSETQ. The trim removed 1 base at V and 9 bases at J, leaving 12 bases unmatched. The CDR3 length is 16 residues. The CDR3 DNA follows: TGCGCCAGCAGCTTGCCGGGACTAGAGGGGTTCGGTGAGCAGTTCTTC. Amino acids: CASSLPGLEGFGEQFF.

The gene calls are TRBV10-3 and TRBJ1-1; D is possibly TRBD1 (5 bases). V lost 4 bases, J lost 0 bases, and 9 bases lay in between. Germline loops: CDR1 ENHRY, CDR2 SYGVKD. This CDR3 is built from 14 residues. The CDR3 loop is CAISGQSMNTEAFF. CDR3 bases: TGTGCCATCAGTGGACAGTCCATGAACACTGAAGCTTTCTTT.